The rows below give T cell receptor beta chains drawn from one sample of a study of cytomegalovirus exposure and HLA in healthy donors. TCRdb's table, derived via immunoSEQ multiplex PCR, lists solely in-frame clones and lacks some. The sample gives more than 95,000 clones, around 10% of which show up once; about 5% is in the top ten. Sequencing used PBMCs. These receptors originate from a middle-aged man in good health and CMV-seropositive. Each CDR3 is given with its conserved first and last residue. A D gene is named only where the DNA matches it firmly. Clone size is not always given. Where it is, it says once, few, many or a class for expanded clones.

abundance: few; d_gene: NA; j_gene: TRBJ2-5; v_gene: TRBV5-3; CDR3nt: TGTGCCAGAAGAAAGACAGGTCAAGAGACCCAGTACTTC; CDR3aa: CARRKTGQETQYF
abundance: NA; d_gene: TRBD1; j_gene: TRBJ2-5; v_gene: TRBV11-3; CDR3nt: TGTGCCAGCAGCTCGCACCGGGACAGACAAGAGACCCAGTACTTC; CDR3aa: CASSSHRDRQETQYF
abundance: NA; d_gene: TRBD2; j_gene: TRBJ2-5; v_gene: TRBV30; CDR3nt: TGTGCCTGGGGTAGCGGGATGGAAGAGACCCAGTACTTC; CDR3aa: CAWGSGMEETQYF
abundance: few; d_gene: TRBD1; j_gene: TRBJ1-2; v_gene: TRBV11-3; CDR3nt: TGTGCCAGCAGCTTAGGCGACAGGGGCCGGGGCTACACCTTC; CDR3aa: CASSLGDRGRGYTF
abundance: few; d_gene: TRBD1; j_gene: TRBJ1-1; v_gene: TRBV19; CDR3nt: TGTGCCAGTAGTACCAGGGGGCTGGAAGCTTTCTTT; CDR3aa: CASSTRGLEAFF
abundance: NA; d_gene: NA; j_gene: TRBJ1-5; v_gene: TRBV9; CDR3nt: TGTGCCAGCAGCCCGGAGGGTAATCAGCCCCAGCATTTT; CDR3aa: CASSPEGNQPQHF
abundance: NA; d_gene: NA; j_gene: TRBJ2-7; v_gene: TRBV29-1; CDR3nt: TGCAGCGTTGGGAGGGACAGCTACGAGCAGTACTTC; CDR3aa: CSVGRDSYEQYF
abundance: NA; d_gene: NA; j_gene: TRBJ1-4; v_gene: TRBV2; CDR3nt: TGTGCCAGCAGTGAAGTAGGGTTCGGGGATGAAAAACTGTTTTTT; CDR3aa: CASSEVGFGDEKLFF
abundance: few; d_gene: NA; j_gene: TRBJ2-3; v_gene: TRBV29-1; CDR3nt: TGCAGCGTTGAAAATGTTGCTAGTGCCCACACAGATACGCAGTATTTT; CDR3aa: CSVENVASAHTDTQYF
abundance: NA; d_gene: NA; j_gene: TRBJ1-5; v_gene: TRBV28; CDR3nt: TGTGCCAGCAGCCAGGTCCAGCCCCAGCATTTT; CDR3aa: CASSQVQPQHF
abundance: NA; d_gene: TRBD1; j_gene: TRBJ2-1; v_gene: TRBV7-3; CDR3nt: TGTGCCAGCAGCTTAAGGGGGGACAGGGCCCTGAATGAGCAGTTCTTC; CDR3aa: CASSLRGDRALNEQFF
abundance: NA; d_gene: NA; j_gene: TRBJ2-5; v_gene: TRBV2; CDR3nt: TGCGGTAACTCCCAAGAGACCCAGTACTTC; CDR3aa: CGNSQETQYF
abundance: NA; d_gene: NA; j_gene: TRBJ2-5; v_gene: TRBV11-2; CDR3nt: TGTGCCAGCAGCCCTCCTGGAGGCGGCCAAGAGACCCAGTACTTC; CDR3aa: CASSPPGGGQETQYF
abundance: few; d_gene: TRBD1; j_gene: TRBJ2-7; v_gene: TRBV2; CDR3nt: TGTGCCAGCAGTGAAGAGAACTGGACAGGGGTTCGGGAGCAGTACTTC; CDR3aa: CASSEENWTGVREQYF